This T cell receptor (beta chain) was obtained from a study of somatic mutations in cytotoxic T cells in rheumatoid arthritis. Study-level findings and limits: Neither rheumatoid arthritis patients nor age-matched healthy controls had significantly different CD8+ T-cell clonality from the other group.

With regard to this clone: Its antigen is unknown.

Profiling relied on immunoSEQ multiplex PCR, and the TCRdb table lists in-frame clones only, not all of them. This sample carries 9,500 to 13,000 clones, approximately 86% of them seen once, and the ten largest clones take 6.5% to 8%. The sequence was obtained from an adult with rheumatoid arthritis. Sequenced: CD8+ T cells sorted from blood.

CDR3 nucleotide sequence: TGTGCCAGCAGCCTCGGGACAGGGGGCTTCACAGATACGCAGTATTTT. It specifies CASSLGTGGFTDTQYF. The chain has TRBV7-3 and TRBJ2-3; 12 bases fit TRBD1. The CDR3 spans 16 residues. The J segment lost 2 bases and the V segment lost 5 bases, leaving 5 bases of the junction unmatched. CDR1 is SGHTA and CDR2 is FQGTGA in the germline V gene.